Below, 18 T cell receptor beta chains from the same sample are listed, as sequenced in a study of PD-L1 blockade in urothelial cancer. Time point denoted: pretreatment peripheral blood. TCRdb keeps only in-frame clones here, not all; method: immunoSEQ multiplex PCR. The table records tens of thousands of clones, 65% to 85% of them present only once. Specimen: PBMCs, collected around atezolizumab (anti-PD-L1) treatment. The receptor set was obtained from a woman in her 70s with urothelial cancer.

The chain recombines TRBV5-1 with TRBJ2-3, with 9 bases that match TRBD2. The CDR3 consists of 16 residues. V lost 3 bases, J lost 4 bases, and 9 bases stayed unmatched. From germline, CDR1 is SGHRS and CDR2 YFSETQ. The CDR3: CASSSGLALLPDTQYF. CDR3 in DNA: TGCGCCAGCAGCTCTGGACTAGCGTTACTACCAGATACGCAGTATTTT.

The CDR3 nucleotides are TGTGCCAGCAGCGCCGGGACAGGGGCCACCAATGAGCAGTTCTTC. This gives the protein CASSAGTGATNEQFF. The chain joins TRBV9 to TRBJ2-1; the match to TRBD1 covers 10 bases. V trimming: 3 bases; J trimming: 6 bases; junction bases outside the gene matches: 6. The CDR3 length is 15 residues. Looked up from germline, CDR1 is SGDLS and CDR2 is YYNGEE. The variable domain in full, completed from reference TRBV9 and TRBJ2-1, reads DSGVTQTPKHLITATGQRVTLRCSPRSGDLSVYWYQQSLDQGLQFLIQYYNGEERAKGNILERFSAQQFPDLHSELNLSSLELGDSALYFCASSAGTGATNEQFFGPGTRLTVL.

The chain joins TRBV21-1 to TRBJ1-5; the table names TRBD1, a call not compared with the DNA. TRBV21-1 is designated a pseudogene. The CDR3 consists of 17 residues. The CDR3, as DNA: TGTGCCAGCAGCAAAGACTCGGGACAGGTGACGCATCAGCCCCAGCATTTT. Protein product: CASSKDSGQVTHQPQHF.

This chain links TRBV21-1 with TRBJ1-2; the table's TRBD1 call for D was not verified on the DNA. TRBV21-1 is classified as a pseudogene. The CDR3 is made up of 13 amino acids. The CDR3 is CSDLVEGAGGYTF. For the CDR3, the DNA is TGTTCCGACCTAGTGGAGGGGGCAGGTGGCTACACCTTC.

The genes are TRBV11-2 and TRBJ1-2; weak D call: TRBD1 (6 bases). With 3 bases removed from V and 2 bases from J, the gap between germline ends came to 7 bases. This CDR3 is 13 amino acids long. The germline CDR1 and CDR2 sequences are SGHAT and FQNNGV. The CDR3 spells CASSFTGNYGYTF. In DNA, the CDR3 is TGTGCCAGCAGCTTTACAGGGAACTATGGCTACACCTTC.

The rearrangement links TRBV29-1 to TRBJ2-2; TRBD1 is a possible D gene (5 bases). Germline loops: CDR1 SQVTM, CDR2 ANQGSEA. The CDR3 is made up of 11 amino acids. The V end lost 6 bases, the J end lost 7 bases, and 9 bases lay between the germline ends. In DNA, the CDR3 is TGCAGCGTGCTCACAGGCGGGGAGCTGTTTTTT. Protein sequence: CSVLTGGELFF.

DNA of the CDR3: TGTGCCAGCAGTTACCAGGGAAGGAAACTGTTTTTT. This codes for CASSYQGRKLFF. V and J are TRBV2 and TRBJ1-4, with a weak D call TRBD1 (5 bases). The germline gives CDR1 SNHLY, CDR2 FYNNEI. With 5 bases removed from V and 11 bases from J, the gap between germline ends came to 12 bases. This CDR3 has 12 amino acids. Drawing the rest from reference TRBV2 and TRBJ1-4, the complete variable domain is EPEVTQTPSHQVTQMGQEVILRCVPISNHLYFYWYRQILGQKVEFLVSFYNNEISEKSEIFDDQFSVERPDGSNFTLKIRSTKLEDSAMYFCASSYQGRKLFFGSGTQLSVL.

The chain combines TRBV4-2 with TRBJ2-7; possible D gene TRBD1, 6 bases. Trimming removed 1 base from V and 2 bases from J, with 18 bases in between. CDR3 length: 17 residues. Germline loops: CDR1 LGHNA, CDR2 YNFKEQ. The CDR3 here is CASSQGTGTPATYEQYF. The CDR3 bases are TGTGCCAGCAGCCAAGGGACCGGGACACCGGCCACCTACGAGCAGTACTTC.

The sample holds one count of this clone. This rearrangement joins TRBV2 to TRBJ1-2; D gene unclear. CDR3 length: 14 amino acids. Germline V gives CDR1 SNHLY, CDR2 FYNNEI. The V end lost 1 base, the J end lost 7 bases, and 13 bases lay between the germline ends. The CDR3 nucleotides are TGTGCCAGCAGTGAAGACGTCAGGCTTTCTGGCTACACCTTC. Translated, it gives CASSEDVRLSGYTF.

V usage is TRBV5-6 and J usage is TRBJ2-7; 10 bases are a match to TRBD1. Germline trimming cut 1 base from V and 5 bases from J; bases unmatched to any gene: 3. The CDR3 is 14 residues long. Germline V gene sequence: CDR1 SGHDT, CDR2 YYEEEE. CDR3 region: CASSLLGQGNEQYF. The DNA for the CDR3 is TGTGCCAGCAGCTTGTTGGGACAGGGGAACGAGCAGTACTTC.

The chain uses TRBV2 and TRBJ1-2; 8 bases agree with TRBD1. The CDR3 covers 14 residues. The germline gives CDR1 SNHLY, CDR2 FYNNEI. After removal of 7 bases from V and 8 bases from J, the junction contained 12 bases not matched to a gene. CDR3 amino acids: CASIERTGRGGYTF. The CDR3, as DNA: TGTGCCAGCATAGAGAGGACAGGGCGTGGCGGCTACACCTTC.

The V and J genes are TRBV19 and TRBJ2-7; 7 bases are shared with TRBD2. V lost 5 bases and J lost 3; bases outside the gene matches: 19. This CDR3 spans 18 amino acids. CDR1 is LNHDA, CDR2 SQIVND, per germline (reference sequence). The CDR3 bases are TGTGCCAGTAGTTCCCCGACTAGCAGAGAGGCTACAGGCTACGAGCAGTACTTC. It codes for CASSSPTSREATGYEQYF.

This clone has a single count. The J gene is TRBJ1-5, the V gene TRBV18; D call uncertain. Per the germline V gene, CDR1 is KGHSH and CDR2 is LQKENI. CDR3 size: 13 residues. V dropped 1 base and J dropped 5 bases, with 6 bases sitting between them. The CDR3 region is CASSPREDQPQHF. CDR3 sequence (DNA): TGTGCCAGCTCACCACGGGAGGATCAGCCCCAGCATTTT. Complete variable domain (other parts from reference TRBV18 and TRBJ1-5): NAGVMQNPRHLVRRRGQEARLRCSPMKGHSHVYWYRQLPEEGLKFMVYLQKENIIDESGMPKERFSAEFPKEGPSILRIQQVVRGDSAAYFCASSPREDQPQHFGDGTRLSIL.

J is TRBJ1-5 and V is TRBV6-5, with no clear D. Looked up from germline, CDR1 is MNHEY and CDR2 is SVGAGI. The V gene lost 2 bases and the J gene lost 6 bases, with 8 bases spanning the gap. There are 13 residues in the CDR3. CDR3 nucleotide sequence: TGTGCCAGCAGTTACGGAAGAGGTCAGCCCCAGCATTTT. It yields the protein CASSYGRGQPQHF.

V and J are TRBV6-5 and TRBJ1-1; TRBD1 is a possible D gene (5 bases). The CDR3 loop spans 13 amino acids. Trimming removed 5 bases at V and 7 bases at J, with 14 bases between. Germline CDR1 MNHEY, CDR2 SVGAGI. CDR3: CASSTTRRGEAFF. The CDR3 DNA reads as TGTGCCAGCAGTACCACGCGGAGGGGTGAAGCTTTCTTT.

The chain combines TRBV5-1 with TRBJ2-1, with 7 bases aligning to TRBD1. Germline CDR1 is SGHRS and CDR2 is YFSETQ. The CDR3 runs to 19 residues. Trimming cost V 0 bases and J 5 bases; bases outside gene matches: 17. This CDR3 reads CASSLEPALGRGTDNEQFF. In nucleotides, the CDR3 is TGCGCCAGCAGCTTGGAACCAGCCCTGGGCAGGGGGACGGACAATGAGCAGTTCTTC.

The gene calls are TRBV19 and TRBJ1-2, with 11 bases fitting TRBD1. Germline CDR1 and CDR2: LNHDA and SQIVND (reference sequence). The CDR3 runs to 15 residues. V was clipped by 5 bases and J by 7 bases; unmatched bases: 9. CDR3 amino acids: CASSEGTGGFRGYTF. CDR3 nucleotide sequence: TGTGCCAGTAGTGAAGGGACAGGGGGTTTCCGTGGCTACACCTTC. The complete variable domain, with remaining parts taken from reference TRBV19 and TRBJ1-2, reads DGGITQSPKYLFRKEGQNVTLSCEQNLNHDAMYWYRQDPGQGLRLIYYSQIVNDFQKGDIAEGYSVSREKKESFPLTVTSAQKNPTAFYLCASSEGTGGFRGYTFGSGTRLTVV.

The chain is built from TRBV9 and TRBJ1-2; TRBD1 matches at 10 bases. Germline V gene sequence: CDR1 SGDLS, CDR2 YYNGEE. This CDR3 is 16 amino acids long. After removal of 0 bases from V and 6 bases from J, the junction contained 8 bases not matched to a gene. CDR3 bases: TGTGCCAGCAGCGTAGTAGGGGGGGACAGGGGCCATGGCTACACCTTC. Encoded protein: CASSVVGGDRGHGYTF.